A single sample is the source of the 25 T cell receptor beta chains below, sequenced in a study of molecular identifiers for immune sequencing clone quantification. TCRdb re-called the PCR reads through MiXCR, storing one row per CDR3 protein. The sample yields 45,000 to 55,000 distinct CDR3 sequences, about a third seen once. The sequencing sample was made of naive CD8+ T cells from blood, with Jurkat cell RNA spiked in. Specified subset: FACS-sorted CD8+CD4-CCR7+CD45RA+ naive T cells. Source of these receptors: a human donor in good health. Some libraries in this study had Jurkat cell RNA spiked in.

Concerning this clonotype itself: Likely a read error: the CDR3 ends without its conserved phenylalanine or tryptophan. The CDR3 sequence: CASSPGQSEQYL. The CDR3, as DNA: TGTGCCAGCAGCCCTGGACAAAGCGAGCAGTACCTC. V and J are TRBV5-6 and TRBJ2-7; D may be TRBD1 (5 bases). Trimming removed 4 bases from V and 6 bases from J, with 11 bases in between. CDR1 is SGHDT, CDR2 YYEEEE, per germline. The length of the CDR3 is 12 residues.

The chain combines TRBV19 with TRBJ1-2; 8 nucleotides line up with TRBD1. CDR1 and CDR2 from the germline V gene are LNHDA and SQIVND (reference sequence). This CDR3 region has 15 residues. V shed 10 bases and J 0 bases; nucleotides not matched to a gene: 10. CDR3 sequence (DNA): TGTGCCATCAATCCCCGGACAGGGTCTAACTATGGCTACACCTTC. Encoded protein: CAINPRTGSNYGYTF.

This chain links TRBV7-2 with TRBJ2-1; 9 bases line up with TRBD2. Germline V CDR1 and CDR2: SGHTA, FQGNSA. Germline trimming cut 3 bases from V and 0 bases from J; bases unmatched to any gene: 6. The CDR3 sequence is 17 residues long. CDR3 in DNA: TGTGCCAGCAGCTTGGTCCTAGCGGGATTCTCCTACAATGAGCAGTTCTTC. Protein product: CASSLVLAGFSYNEQFF.

V and J are TRBV29-1 and TRBJ2-7; a possible D gene is TRBD1 (5 bases). This CDR3 contains 13 residues. The germline V gene encodes CDR1 SQVTM and CDR2 ANQGSEA. V gave up 4 bases and J gave up 0 bases, with 10 bases separating them. The CDR3 DNA reads as TGCAGCGTTGGGTTAAGGGGCTCCTACGAGCAGTACTTC. Translating it yields CSVGLRGSYEQYF.

In the case of this clonotype: A much more abundant neighbour one base away suggests this may be a read error. This sequence joins TRBV4-3 and TRBJ2-7; D not certain. The CDR3 has 15 residues. The V gene's germline CDR1 is LGHNA and CDR2 YSLEER. The CDR3 protein is CASSQTHSAQYVQYF. CDR3 coding DNA: TGCGCCAGCAGCCAAACCCACAGTGCCCAGTACGTGCAGTACTTC.

This clonotype was seen only a few times. The chain combines TRBV9 with TRBJ2-1; no clear D gene. V lost 3 bases, J lost 8 bases, and 12 bases lay in between. The CDR3 runs 13 residues. Germline values: CDR1 SGDLS, CDR2 YYNGEE. CDR3 amino acids: CASSDARWDEQFF. In nucleotides, the CDR3 is TGTGCCAGCAGCGACGCCCGGTGGGATGAGCAGTTCTTC.

This clonotype was recorded many times. The chain links TRBV6-5 to TRBJ2-2; D is ambiguous. The CDR3 runs 13 residues. Looked up from germline, CDR1 is MNHEY and CDR2 is SVGAGI. V lost 5 bases and J lost 4, with 8 bases in between. The CDR3 DNA reads as TGTGCCAGCAGTACCGGTTTCACCGGGGAGCTGTTTTTT. It specifies CASSTGFTGELFF.

This clonotype occurred many times. This chain uses TRBV13 with TRBJ2-4; unclear D gene. Trimming cost V 3 bases and J 0 bases, with 6 bases left between them. Per germline, CDR1 PRHDT and CDR2 FYEKMQ (reference sequence). The CDR3 is made up of 14 amino acids. In nucleotides, the CDR3 is TGTGCCAGCAGCTTTCAGGTAGCCAAAAACATTCAGTACTTC. As protein: CASSFQVAKNIQYF.

This clonotype has a handful of counts. The gene calls are TRBV7-6 and TRBJ2-7, with 9 bases fitting TRBD2. Germline V lookup: CDR1 SGHVS, CDR2 FNYEAQ. The CDR3 covers 15 residues. Trimming removed 1 base from V and 4 bases from J; junction bases left unmatched: 5. Here the CDR3 DNA reads TGTGCCAGCAGCTTAGAGGCTAGCGGGATTTACGAGCAGTACTTC. Protein sequence: CASSLEASGIYEQYF.

This chain links TRBV24-1 with TRBJ1-5, with TRBD1 as a possible D gene (5 bases). This CDR3 is built from 15 residues. CDR1 KGHDR and CDR2 SFDVKD come from the germline V gene. Deletions cut 3 bases from V and 1 base from J, with 9 bases between. CDR3 nucleotides: TGTGCCACCAGTGATACGACAGAGAGCAATCAGCCCCAGCATTTT. It is translated as CATSDTTESNQPQHF.

This clonotype was seen a handful of times. The chain is built from TRBV10-3 and TRBJ2-7; D is undetermined. The V end was cut by 8 bases, the J end by 3 bases, with 14 bases between. This CDR3 spans 13 amino acids. Germline V gene sequence: CDR1 ENHRY, CDR2 SYGVKD. CDR3 sequence: CAIGPAVSYEQYF. Written as DNA, the CDR3 is TGTGCCATCGGTCCCGCGGTGAGCTACGAGCAGTACTTC.

With respect to this clonotype: This may be a read error: a much more frequent sequence differs by one nucleotide. The rearrangement uses TRBV6-2 or TRBV6-3 and TRBJ2-2, with D possibly being TRBD1 (6 bases). Germline CDR1 and CDR2: MNHEY and SVGEGT. This CDR3 comprises 15 residues. The CDR3 nucleotides are TGTGCCAGCAGTCGGGACACGGTATGGACCGGGGTGCTGTTTTTT. Residues: CASSRDTVWTGVLFF.

V and J are TRBV6-6 and TRBJ1-5; D is unclear. The CDR3 spans 13 residues. The germline CDR1 and CDR2 sequences are MNHNY and SVGAGI (reference sequence). With 4 bases removed from V and 2 bases from J, the gap between germline ends came to 6 bases. The CDR3 region has the DNA TGTGCCAGCAGTTTGCTTGGCAATCAGCCCCAGCATTTT. It translates to CASSLLGNQPQHF.

This clonotype was counted at least ten times. The CDR3 sequence is CASNLVFYEQYF. The CDR3 DNA sequence: TGTGCCAGCAACCTGGTATTCTACGAGCAGTACTTC. The chain has TRBV6-1 and TRBJ2-7; D is unclear. V lost 7 bases, J lost 3 bases, and 10 bases lay in between. The germline V gene has CDR1 MNHNS and CDR2 SASEGT. The CDR3 has 12 amino acids.

V and J are TRBV12-5 and TRBJ2-3; 7 nucleotides agree with TRBD2. Germline V gene lookup returns CDR1 LGHNT and CDR2 FRNRAP. There are 18 residues in the CDR3. V was pared by 7 bases and J by 2 bases, with 18 bases of the junction left unmatched. CDR3 loop: CASDPDVRRERYTDTQYF. CDR3 bases: TGTGCTAGTGACCCGGATGTTCGGCGGGAGCGCTACACAGATACGCAGTATTTT.

Details on this clonotype: One base away lies a much larger clone, so this may be a sequencing read error. The CDR3 region has the DNA TGTGCCAGCAGCTTAAAGGTGACTAACTTTACCAATGAGCAGTTCTTC. Translation gives CASSLKVTNFTNEQFF. The chain employs TRBV7-3 and TRBJ2-1, with D possibly matching TRBD2 (5 bases). The V end lost 1 base, the J end lost 6 bases, and 16 bases lay between the germline ends. This CDR3 contains 16 residues. Germline V gene sequence: CDR1 SGHTA, CDR2 FQGTGA.

This clonotype occurred once. This may come from a read error, since a much larger clone is one base off. CDR3 DNA sequence: TGTGCCAGCCGGGAGCGAGAAGAGACCCAGTACTTC. It is translated as CASREREETQYF. The gene calls are TRBV28 and TRBJ2-5; D is possibly TRBD2 (6 bases). Looked up from germline, CDR1 is MDHEN and CDR2 is SYDVKM. V lost 8 bases and J 3 bases, leaving 10 bases between the germline ends. This CDR3 region has 12 residues.

V usage is TRBV4-2 and J usage is TRBJ2-5; no definite D call. The germline V gene encodes CDR1 LGHNA and CDR2 YNFKEQ. This CDR3 is built from 12 residues. V was pared by 0 bases and J by 5 bases, with 4 bases between. CDR3 protein: CASSQEGETQYF. The CDR3 nucleotides are TGTGCCAGCAGCCAAGAGGGCGAGACCCAGTACTTC.

Comments on this clonotype: No conserved phenylalanine or tryptophan is present at the end of the CDR3, so a read error is the likely explanation. CDR3 residues: CSARDSKGIGDTPLHI. The CDR3 DNA reads TGCAGTGCTAGAGATAGCAAGGGGATTGGTGATACACCCCTCCACATT. The chain links TRBV20-1 to TRBJ1-6; possibly TRBD1 for D (5 bases). V lost 0 bases and J lost 11, with 20 bases in between. The CDR3 totals 16 residues. Germline V gene data show CDR1 as DFQATT and CDR2 as SNEGSKA (reference sequence).

V is TRBV9 and J is TRBJ2-3; D possibly uses TRBD1 or TRBD2 (5 bases each). Germline CDR1 SGDLS, CDR2 YYNGEE. Trimming stripped 2 bases from V and 0 bases from J, with 13 bases between. There are 16 residues in the CDR3. As DNA, the CDR3 is TGTGCCAGCAGCGTCCATCGGGACCGAAGCACAGATACGCAGTATTTT. Protein sequence: CASSVHRDRSTDTQYF.

This clonotype was observed a few times. The chain is built from TRBV9 and TRBJ2-3; weak D call: TRBD1 (6 bases). There are 18 residues in the CDR3. The germline gives CDR1 SGDLS, CDR2 YYNGEE. V was cut by 2 bases and J by 2 bases, with 21 bases left in between. The CDR3 protein is CASSVRQNDRRITDTQYF. Written as DNA, the CDR3 is TGTGCCAGCAGCGTCAGACAGAATGACAGGCGTATCACAGATACGCAGTATTTT.

This clonotype was observed once. A much larger clone lies one base from this, so it may be a read error. The genes are TRBV5-6 and TRBJ2-1; perhaps TRBD2 as D (6 bases). The CDR3 contains 14 residues. Germline assignment: CDR1 SGHDT and CDR2 YYEEEE. The chain's CDR3 is CASIRGFRYNELFF. For the CDR3, the DNA is TGTGCCAGCATTCGGGGGTTCAGGTACAATGAGCTGTTCTTC.

As for this clonotype: A much more abundant neighbour one base away suggests this may be a read error. The rearrangement uses TRBV29-1 and TRBJ2-7; possibly TRBD2 for D (6 bases). The CDR3 has 13 residues. Trimming shortened V by 6 bases and J by 2 bases, and 14 bases separated the two germline ends. CDR1 and CDR2 from the germline V gene are SQVTM and ANQGSEA. The CDR3 spells CSVYSGVAYEQYF. The CDR3 nucleotides read TGCAGCGTCTATTCGGGGGTAGCCTACGAGCAGTACTTC.

This clonotype is termed medium-sized. The V call is TRBV20-1, the J call TRBJ2-7; D might be TRBD1 (6 bases). Trimming stripped 0 bases from V and 2 bases from J, with 14 bases between. This CDR3 has 15 residues. The V gene's germline CDR1 is DFQATT and CDR2 SNEGSKA (reference sequence). The CDR3 bases are TGCAGTGCTAGAGATCGGCTACAGGGCACCTACGAGCAGTACTTC. It translates to CSARDRLQGTYEQYF.

This clonotype was observed a single time. One end of the junction does not line up with germline, which may come from a read error. The CDR3 region is CASRQPGRTYGHTF. The CDR3 DNA is TGTGCCAGCAGACAACCGGGACGGACCTATGGCCACACCTTC. V gene TRBV7-9 combines with J gene TRBJ1-2, with TRBD1 as a possible D gene (5 bases). This CDR3 contains 14 residues. Germline CDR1 SEHNR, CDR2 FQNEAQ (reference sequence).